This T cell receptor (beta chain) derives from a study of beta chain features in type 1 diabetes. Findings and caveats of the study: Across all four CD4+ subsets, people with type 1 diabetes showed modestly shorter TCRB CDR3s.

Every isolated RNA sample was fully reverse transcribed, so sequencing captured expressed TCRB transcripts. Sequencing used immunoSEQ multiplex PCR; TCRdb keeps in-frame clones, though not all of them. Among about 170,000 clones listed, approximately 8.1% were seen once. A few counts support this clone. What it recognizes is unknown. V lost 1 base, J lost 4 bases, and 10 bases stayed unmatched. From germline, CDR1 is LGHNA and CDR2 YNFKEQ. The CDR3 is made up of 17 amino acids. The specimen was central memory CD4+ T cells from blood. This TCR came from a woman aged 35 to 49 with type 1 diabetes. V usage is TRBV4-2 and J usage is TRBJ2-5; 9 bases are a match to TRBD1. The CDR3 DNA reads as TGTGCCAGCAGCCAAGGACCACAGGGGGCTGTAGGAGAGACCCAGTACTTC. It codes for CASSQGPQGAVGETQYF.